This T cell receptor (beta chain) stems from a study of cytomegalovirus exposure and HLA in healthy donors. The PCR had 60 Vbeta and 13 Jbeta primers. The method was immunoSEQ multiplex PCR; TCRdb's version includes in-frame clones alone and lacks a portion of them. Of about 190,000 clones listed, 80% are singletons. The V and J ends lost 2 bases and 6 bases, in that order; junction bases with no gene match: 4. Germline assignment: CDR1 LGHNA and CDR2 YSLEER. The CDR3 consists of 16 residues. Notes on the study in general: Most of the CMV-associated TCR beta chains (in a later analysis) appeared to be HLA-restricted.

Details on this clone: Its antigen is unknown.

The V and J genes are TRBV4-3 and TRBJ2-2; 12 bases are a match to TRBD2. The clonotype comes from a man aged 35-49 years in good health and CMV-seropositive. Sequencing was performed on PBMCs. The CDR3, as DNA: TGCGCCAGCAGCCAACCACTAGCGGGGGGCCCCGGGGAGCTGTTTTTT. Encoded protein: CASSQPLAGGPGELFF.